This entry lists 20 T cell receptor beta chains sequenced from one sample in a study of cytomegalovirus exposure and HLA in healthy donors. Use of 60 Vbeta and 13 Jbeta primers characterized the PCR. Some clones are missing from TCRdb's copy, which holds only in-frame ones; the method was immunoSEQ multiplex PCR. The table lists some 110,000 clones, with roughly 3.7% in the top ten. Sequenced sample: PBMCs. These receptors came from a man aged 25 to 40 in good health and CMV-seronegative.

This chain uses TRBV19 with TRBJ1-2, with D perhaps matching TRBD1 (6 bases). Germline V CDR1 and CDR2: LNHDA, SQIVND (reference sequence). The CDR3 has 13 amino acids. The germline V and J ends were trimmed by 7 bases and 4 bases, with 13 bases remaining between them. The CDR3 here is CASIGDNFYGYTF. In nucleotides, the CDR3 is TGTGCCAGTATTGGGGACAACTTCTATGGCTACACCTTC.

The chain employs TRBV10-3 and TRBJ1-1, with 7 positions matching TRBD1. Germline V gene sequence: CDR1 ENHRY, CDR2 SYGVKD. Losses at the gene ends were 8 bases for V and 5 bases for J; bases not matched to a gene: 11. This CDR3 comprises 14 residues. The CDR3 DNA reads as TGTGCCATCCGCTACCTCGGACAGGAGACTGAAGCTTTCTTT. Translating it yields CAIRYLGQETEAFF.

This chain links TRBV5-4 with TRBJ2-3, with a tentative D call TRBD1 (7 bases). The CDR3 length is 15 residues. CDR1 and CDR2 (germline): SGHNT, YYREEE (reference sequence). Between the trimmed V and J ends, which lost 4 bases and 4 bases, there was a span of 16 bases. CDR3 protein: CASSKQGGSSDTQYF. CDR3 sequence (DNA): TGTGCCAGCAGCAAGCAGGGGGGATCGTCAGATACGCAGTATTTT.

Comments on this clone: The junction departs from germline at one end; a sequencing error may be responsible. This same CDR3 is encoded by further DNA sequences in the sample. V and J are TRBV10-3 and TRBJ2-2; 10 bases agree with TRBD1. The CDR3 contains 14 residues. The germline V gene has CDR1 ENHRY and CDR2 SYGVKD. CDR3 sequence (DNA): TGTGCCATCAGGGGACAGGGGAACACCGGGGAGCTGTTCTTT. It translates to CAIRGQGNTGELFF.

CDR3 nucleotide sequence: TGTGCCAGCAGCACACTCCAGGGAATTCGAGAAAAACTGTTTTTT. Its translation: CASSTLQGIREKLFF. The chain carries TRBV7-9 and TRBJ1-4, with D perhaps matching TRBD1 (5 bases). V lost 5 bases to trimming and J lost 8 bases, with 18 bases between them. Germline V gene sequence: CDR1 SEHNR, CDR2 FQNEAQ (reference sequence). The CDR3 has 15 residues.

V is TRBV10-3 and J is TRBJ2-2; TRBD1 agrees at 11 bases. Per germline, CDR1 ENHRY and CDR2 SYGVKD. The CDR3 loop spans 16 amino acids. The V gene end was trimmed by 10 bases and the J gene end by 9 bases; junction bases not matched to a gene: 16. CDR3 sequence: CARSRVGDRGMRELFF. The DNA for the CDR3 is TGTGCCAGGAGTCGGGTGGGGGACAGGGGGATGAGGGAGCTGTTTTTT.

The CDR3 DNA follows: TGTGCCAGCAGCTCCTGGGGACAGACTAGCAATCAGCCCCAGCATTTT. Translated, it gives CASSSWGQTSNQPQHF. This sequence joins TRBV5-6 and TRBJ1-5; the match to TRBD1 covers 7 bases. CDR3 length: 16 residues. J lost 0 bases, V lost 3 bases, and 6 bases had no gene match. In germline, CDR1 is SGHDT, CDR2 YYEEEE.

The chain employs TRBV7-2 and TRBJ1-5; TRBD1 might be the D (6 bases). With 5 bases removed from V and 7 bases from J, the gap between germline ends came to 18 bases. The length of the CDR3 is 15 residues. Looked up from germline, CDR1 is SGHTA and CDR2 is FQGNSA. The CDR3 DNA is TGTGCCAGCAGCGGGGGGGCAGGGCGGGGACAGCCCCAGCATTTT. Residues: CASSGGAGRGQPQHF.

The chain is built from TRBV13 and TRBJ1-5; the match to TRBD1 covers 8 bases. This CDR3 has 19 amino acids. V lost 1 base and J lost 0; bases outside the gene matches: 11. CDR1 is PRHDT, CDR2 FYEKMQ, per germline (reference sequence). CDR3 sequence (DNA): TGTGCCAGCAGCTTAGAAGACAGGGGCGCCCCCTATAGCAATCAGCCCCAGCATTTT. The encoded protein is CASSLEDRGAPYSNQPQHF.

The chain combines TRBV6-6 with TRBJ1-5; D might be TRBD1 (6 bases). This CDR3 comprises 14 residues. Germline V CDR1 and CDR2: MNHNY, SVGAGI (reference sequence). Trimming left V 7 bases short and J 4 bases short, with 14 bases between. CDR3 region: CASNLGGPNQPQHF. In DNA, the CDR3 is TGTGCCAGCAACCTCGGGGGGCCGAATCAGCCCCAGCATTTT.

The rearrangement uses TRBV5-1 and TRBJ2-6, with D maybe TRBD1 (6 bases). CDR1 is SGHRS and CDR2 is YFSETQ in the germline V gene. The ends were cut back, 4 bases at V and 1 base at J, with 12 bases in the middle. This CDR3 has 16 amino acids. CDR3 residues: CASSPDSLSGANVLTF. The DNA of the CDR3 is TGCGCCAGCAGCCCGGACAGTTTGTCTGGGGCCAACGTCCTGACTTTC.

The V and J genes are TRBV15 and TRBJ2-7; tentatively, D is TRBD2 (5 bases). Trimming pared 6 bases from V and 2 bases from J, leaving 23 bases between. The CDR3 extends over 17 amino acids. Germline V gene data show CDR1 as LNHNV and CDR2 as YYDKDF (reference sequence). The CDR3 nucleotides are TGTGCCACCAGGGCGGACTCCTGGCTTAAAGGTACCTACGAGCAGTACTTC. It translates to CATRADSWLKGTYEQYF.

This sequence joins TRBV7-6 and TRBJ2-3; 11 nucleotides agree with TRBD2. J gave up 4 bases and V 5 bases, and 5 bases lay outside the gene matches. The CDR3 extends over 15 amino acids. CDR1 is SGHVS and CDR2 is FNYEAQ in the germline V gene. CDR3 region: CASSAIAGGPDTQYF. The CDR3 bases are TGTGCCAGCAGCGCCATAGCGGGGGGGCCAGATACGCAGTATTTT.

The chain carries TRBV5-1 and TRBJ1-3; 7 bases are shared with TRBD1. The germline CDR1 and CDR2 sequences are SGHRS and YFSETQ. The CDR3 consists of 16 residues. V lost 0 bases, J lost 4 bases, and 7 bases stayed unmatched. This CDR3 is CASSLATTGRGNTIYF. The CDR3 nucleotides read TGCGCCAGCAGCTTGGCCACGACAGGGCGAGGAAACACCATATATTTT.

This chain uses TRBV6-5 with TRBJ2-7, with 8 bases matching TRBD1. Germline CDR1 and CDR2: MNHEY and SVGAGI. CDR3 length: 15 amino acids. With 4 bases clipped from V and 3 bases from J, the junction kept 8 bases outside the gene matches. The CDR3 region is CASSLRQGTIYEQYF. DNA of the CDR3: TGTGCCAGCAGTTTGAGACAGGGGACGATCTACGAGCAGTACTTC.

The V and J genes are TRBV18 and TRBJ2-3; 15 nucleotides align to TRBD2. Germline CDR1 is KGHSH and CDR2 is LQKENI. The CDR3 is 17 residues long. Trimming at V came to 5 bases and at J to 0 bases, leaving 3 bases not matched to a gene. The CDR3: CASSSGLAGGSTDTQYF. The CDR3 DNA reads as TGTGCCAGCTCATCGGGACTAGCGGGGGGCAGCACAGATACGCAGTATTTT. The full variable domain, with the rest looked up from reference TRBV18 and TRBJ2-3, is NAGVMQNPRHLVRRRGQEARLRCSPMKGHSHVYWYRQLPEEGLKFMVYLQKENIIDESGMPKERFSAEFPKEGPSILRIQQVVRGDSAAYFCASSSGLAGGSTDTQYFGPGTRLTVL.

The chain combines TRBV5-1 with TRBJ2-7; 11 bases fit TRBD2. CDR3 size: 15 residues. Germline CDR1 SGHRS, CDR2 YFSETQ. Germline trimming cut 0 bases from V and 4 bases from J; bases unmatched to any gene: 3. The CDR3 here is CASSLGSGGVYEQYF. CDR3 in DNA: TGCGCCAGCAGCTTGGGTAGCGGGGGGGTTTACGAGCAGTACTTC.

This chain joins TRBV7-2 and TRBJ2-3; D is possibly TRBD1 (6 bases). Germline CDR1 is SGHTA and CDR2 is FQGNSA. The V and J ends lost 4 bases and 2 bases respectively, with 10 bases between them. The CDR3 loop spans 14 amino acids. For the CDR3, the DNA is TGTGCCAGCAGCTCAAGGGGGATCACAGATACGCAGTATTTT. It translates to CASSSRGITDTQYF.

V usage is TRBV7-9 and J usage is TRBJ2-7, with 7 bases that match TRBD1. Germline CDR1 and CDR2: SEHNR and FQNEAQ (reference sequence). This CDR3 comprises 12 residues. The trim removed 5 bases at V and 5 bases at J, leaving 3 bases unmatched. CDR3 amino acids: CASSQTGNEQYF. The CDR3 DNA reads as TGTGCCAGCAGCCAGACAGGGAACGAGCAGTACTTC.

CDR3 bases: TGTGCCTGGAGTAGGGGTACTGGAAACACCATATATTTT. This translates into CAWSRGTGNTIYF. V gene TRBV30 combines with J gene TRBJ1-3; the D gene is possibly TRBD1 (5 bases). V lost 2 bases, J lost 2 bases, and 7 bases lay in between. The CDR3 consists of 13 residues. The germline gives CDR1 GTSNPN, CDR2 SVGIG (reference sequence).